The rows below give T cell receptor beta chains drawn from one sample of a study of T cells after yellow fever vaccination. TCRdb ran MiXCR on the 5' RACE reads and lists one entry per CDR3 protein. The sample lists approximately 250,000 distinct CDR3 sequences; less than 7.5% were seen once. The sample in question was CD4+ T cells sorted from PBMCs, obtained on the day of the yellow fever booster vaccination. These receptors all come from a man aged 30 to 45 who received the YFV17D yellow fever vaccine. Each CDR3 is given with its conserved first and last residue. A D gene is named only where the DNA matches it firmly. The listing skips clone size in some rows; elsewhere it reads once, few, many or a size class.

clone_size: NA
j_call: TRBJ2-1
v_call: TRBV7-2
d_call: NA
cdr3_nt: TGTGCCAGCAGCTTAGGGCCTACACTGTACAATGAGCAGTTCTTC
cdr3_aa: CASSLGPTLYNEQFF

clone_size: few
j_call: TRBJ1-2
v_call: TRBV20-1
d_call: NA
cdr3_nt: TGCAGTGGGGGGGCTGGCTATGGCTACACCTTC
cdr3_aa: CSGGAGYGYTF

clone_size: many
j_call: TRBJ2-1
v_call: TRBV6-2/TRBV6-3
d_call: NA
cdr3_nt: TGTGCCAGCGCTGGGCGGGACAGTGATATCGATGAGCAGTTCTTC
cdr3_aa: CASAGRDSDIDEQFF

clone_size: many
j_call: TRBJ2-1
v_call: TRBV10-3
d_call: TRBD2
cdr3_nt: TGTGCCATCAGAACTAGCGGAGCAGGCTCCTACAATGAGCAGTTCTTC
cdr3_aa: CAIRTSGAGSYNEQFF

clone_size: many
j_call: TRBJ2-1
v_call: TRBV5-1
d_call: NA
cdr3_nt: TGCGCCAGCAGCTTGGTTGCGGGACCCTACAATGAGCAGTTCTTC
cdr3_aa: CASSLVAGPYNEQFF

clone_size: NA
j_call: TRBJ2-2
v_call: TRBV24-1
d_call: NA
cdr3_nt: TGTGCCACCAGGGACGAACGTAACACCGGGGAGCTGTTTTTT
cdr3_aa: CATRDERNTGELFF

clone_size: few
j_call: TRBJ2-1
v_call: TRBV19
d_call: TRBD1
cdr3_nt: TGTGCCAGTAGAAGGACAGGGGACTACAATGAGCAGTTCTTC
cdr3_aa: CASRRTGDYNEQFF

clone_size: many
j_call: TRBJ2-1
v_call: TRBV7-2
d_call: NA
cdr3_nt: TGTGCCAGCAGCCACTCGTACGGGAGCAACAATGAGCAGTTCTTC
cdr3_aa: CASSHSYGSNNEQFF

clone_size: many
j_call: TRBJ1-2
v_call: TRBV5-1
d_call: NA
cdr3_nt: TGCGCCAGCAGCTTGGATTACGGACACTATGGCTACACCTTC
cdr3_aa: CASSLDYGHYGYTF

clone_size: NA
j_call: TRBJ2-1
v_call: TRBV24-1
d_call: TRBD2
cdr3_nt: TGTGCCACCAGTGACCCGGGACTAGCGGTCAATGAGCAGTTCTTC
cdr3_aa: CATSDPGLAVNEQFF

clone_size: many
j_call: TRBJ1-1
v_call: TRBV30
d_call: NA
cdr3_nt: TGTGCCTGGAGTGTATGGACTTTTAACACTGAAGCTTTCTTT
cdr3_aa: CAWSVWTFNTEAFF

clone_size: NA
j_call: TRBJ2-7
v_call: TRBV12-3/TRBV12-4
d_call: TRBD1
cdr3_nt: TGTGCCAGCAGTCCCACCGGGACAGCCTCCTACGAGCAGTACTTC
cdr3_aa: CASSPTGTASYEQYF

clone_size: NA
j_call: TRBJ2-1
v_call: TRBV7-2
d_call: TRBD2
cdr3_nt: TGTGCCAGCAGCTTACGCTCCGGGAGGGACAATGAGCAGTTCTTC
cdr3_aa: CASSLRSGRDNEQFF

clone_size: few
j_call: TRBJ2-5
v_call: TRBV4-3
d_call: NA
cdr3_nt: TGCGCCAGCAGCCAAGTGACCGTGCGCGGGGATCGCGCGGAGACCCAGTACTTC
cdr3_aa: CASSQVTVRGDRAETQYF